Shown below are 5 T cell receptor beta chains from a single sample sequenced in a study of T cell repertoires in cytomegalovirus infection. Which antigens these TCRs recognize remains unknown. One entry per CDR3 protein, called by TCRdb with MiXCR from the reads. Of hundreds of thousands of distinct CDR3 sequences listed, around 30% were seen once; the top ten hold roughly a sixth. The sequences come from cultured PBMCs, collected from culture after CMV antigen stimulation. The receptors derive from a human donor in good health (CMV status not recorded). Some clones in this sample may be carry-over from other donors' samples.

This clonotype has only one observation. The gene calls are TRBV11-3 and TRBJ1-4; D unresolved. Germline assignment: CDR1 SGHNT and CDR2 YENEEA. V was pared by 3 bases and J by 2 bases, with 10 bases between. The CDR3 is made up of 15 amino acids. CDR3 sequence (DNA): TGTGCCAGCAGCTTGAGGTCCGGTACTAATGAAAAACTGTTTTTT. Residues: CASSLRSGTNEKLFF.

J is TRBJ1-2 and V is TRBV4-2, with 7 bases fitting TRBD1. CDR1 is LGHNA and CDR2 is YNFKEQ in the germline V gene. V gave up 4 bases and J gave up 2 bases; unmatched junction bases: 7. This CDR3 spans 15 amino acids. The CDR3 is CASSPRDRVNYGYTF. CDR3 nucleotides: TGTGCCAGCAGCCCCCGCGACAGGGTAAACTATGGCTACACCTTC.

The chain is built from TRBV7-9 and TRBJ1-4; no clear D. The CDR3 is 12 residues long. V dropped 4 bases and J dropped 8 bases, with 8 bases sitting between them. The germline V gene has CDR1 SEHNR and CDR2 FQNEAQ (reference sequence). As DNA, the CDR3 is TGTGCCAGCAGCTACTCTGGAGAAAAACTGTTTTTT. This translates into CASSYSGEKLFF.

The table lists this clonotype with a few counts. The chain uses TRBV7-2 and TRBJ2-3; 7 bases fit TRBD2. The CDR3 contains 14 residues. After removal of 4 bases from V and 1 base from J, the junction contained 2 bases not matched to a gene. Germline assignment: CDR1 SGHTA and CDR2 FQGNSA. The DNA for the CDR3 is TGTGCCAGCAGCTCCGGACTAGGCACAGATACGCAGTATTTT. Translating it yields CASSSGLGTDTQYF.

This clonotype was observed a handful of times. This chain connects TRBV4-2 to TRBJ1-2, with D unresolved. CDR3 length: 15 amino acids. Trimming shortened V by 0 bases and J by 0 bases, and 8 bases separated the two germline ends. Germline assignment: CDR1 LGHNA and CDR2 YNFKEQ. CDR3 nucleotide sequence: TGTGCCAGCAGCCAAGAAACTGTAGCTAACTATGGCTACACCTTC. Its translation is CASSQETVANYGYTF.